Below are 25 T cell receptor beta chains sequenced from a single sample in a study of T cell responses to AZD1222 COVID-19 vaccine. Clones were read by immunoSEQ multiplex PCR, and TCRdb kept only the in-frame ones, dropping some. This table has about 37,000 clones, over 75% appearing once. The source was peripheral blood, collected 28 days after the second AZD1222 dose. All receptors derive from an adult who received the AZD1222 COVID-19 vaccine.

The chain has TRBV11-2 and TRBJ2-5; D tentatively fits TRBD1 or TRBD2 (5 bases each). Germline V gene data show CDR1 as SGHAT and CDR2 as FQNNGV. CDR3 length equals 12 residues. The V and J ends lost 5 bases and 4 bases respectively, with 8 bases between them. As DNA, the CDR3 is TGTGCCAGCAGCCTGGGGGTAGAGACCCAGTACTTC. Its protein product is CASSLGVETQYF.

This chain links TRBV5-4 with TRBJ1-1, with D unresolved. Trimming cost V 1 base and J 0 bases, with 7 bases left between them. The germline V gene encodes CDR1 SGHNT and CDR2 YYREEE (reference sequence). The CDR3 runs to 14 residues. The CDR3 DNA sequence: TGTGCCAGCAGCTTGCAGAACGTGAACACTGAAGCTTTCTTT. Encoded protein: CASSLQNVNTEAFF.

A few counts support this clone. The rearrangement uses TRBV2 and TRBJ2-2, with 9 bases that match TRBD1. Trimming at V came to 7 bases and at J to 4 bases, leaving 7 bases not matched to a gene. The germline V gene has CDR1 SNHLY and CDR2 FYNNEI. This CDR3 comprises 15 residues. The CDR3 DNA reads TGTGCCAGCAATTTACAGGGGGCCTTCACCGGGGAGCTGTTTTTT. Translation: CASNLQGAFTGELFF.

The rearrangement uses TRBV6-1 and TRBJ1-6; TRBD1 matches 7 bases. The ends lost 2 bases at V and 8 bases at J; junction bases unmatched: 6. The CDR3 is 15 amino acids. The germline V gene has CDR1 MNHNS and CDR2 SASEGT. CDR3 DNA sequence: TGTGCCAGCAGTGAACAGGGGGGCCGCGATTCACCCCTCCACTTT. Its translation: CASSEQGGRDSPLHF.

The V call is TRBV5-3, the J call TRBJ2-5; 8 bases fit TRBD2. TRBV5-3 is an ORF, and what it does is uncertain. There are 17 residues in the CDR3. V shed 2 bases, J shed 5 bases, and the junction held 14 bases outside the gene matches. Written as DNA, the CDR3 is TGTGCCAGAAGCTTTAGCGGGATGGGAGGTATTTGTGAGACCCAGTACTTC. Translation gives CARSFSGMGGICETQYF.

The rearrangement joins TRBV7-2 to TRBJ2-1; 9 bases fit TRBD2. The germline gives CDR1 SGHTA, CDR2 FQGNSA. The CDR3 contains 15 residues. V lost 0 bases, J lost 9 bases, and 6 bases stayed unmatched. The CDR3 coding sequence is TGTGCCAGCAGCTTAGCTGGCGGGAGGGCCCGTGAGCAGTTCTTC. This codes for CASSLAGGRAREQFF.

V gene TRBV7-9 combines with J gene TRBJ1-5; weak D call: TRBD1 (6 bases). V lost 5 bases to trimming and J lost 5 bases, with 10 bases between them. CDR1 and CDR2 from the germline V gene are SEHNR and FQNEAQ (reference sequence). The CDR3 is 13 amino acids. The CDR3 region has the DNA TGTGCCAGCAGCAAATCAGGGGATCAGCCCCAGCATTTT. This encodes CASSKSGDQPQHF.

CDR3 DNA: TGCACCAGCAGCCAAGTGTCGATGGGGGGCAGCAATCAGCCCCAGCATTTT. This codes for CTSSQVSMGGSNQPQHF. J is TRBJ1-5 and V is TRBV1. TRBV1 is a known pseudogene. The CDR3 covers 17 residues.

This clone occurred a few times. This sequence joins TRBV14 and TRBJ1-1, with a weak D call TRBD1 (6 bases). The V end lost 2 bases, the J end lost 8 bases, and 12 bases lay between the germline ends. The CDR3 extends over 13 amino acids. Germline CDR1 SGHDN, CDR2 FVKESK. The CDR3 coding sequence is TGTGCCAGCAGCCAACGGTACAGGGCCGAAGCTTTCTTT. Amino acids: CASSQRYRAEAFF.

The V gene is TRBV5-4, the J gene TRBJ1-1; D unclear. This CDR3 contains 15 residues. Germline CDR1 is SGHNT and CDR2 is YYREEE (reference sequence). V lost 3 bases and J 0 bases, leaving 12 bases between the germline ends. The CDR3 DNA reads as TGTGCCAGCAGCTCCCAACGGAACATGAACACTGAAGCTTTCTTT. Translating gives CASSSQRNMNTEAFF.

This chain links TRBV4-1 with TRBJ2-1, with 7 bases fitting TRBD2. The CDR3 contains 15 residues. CDR1 and CDR2 (germline): MGHRA, YSYEKL. With 0 bases clipped from V and 6 bases from J, the junction kept 5 bases outside the gene matches. The CDR3 region has the DNA TGCGCCAGCAGCCAAGACCCGACTAGCTTCAATGAGCAGTTCTTC. This translates into CASSQDPTSFNEQFF.

V and J are TRBV4-2 and TRBJ2-4; TRBD2 agrees at 10 bases. The CDR3 length is 16 residues. The germline CDR1 and CDR2 sequences are LGHNA and YNFKEQ. V trimming: 0 bases; J trimming: 6 bases; junction bases outside the gene matches: 5. The CDR3 nucleotides read TGTGCCAGCAGCCAAGACTTGGCTAGCGGGAGAAACATTCAGTACTTC. Protein: CASSQDLASGRNIQYF.

The chain links TRBV7-9 to TRBJ2-5; 13 bases map to TRBD2. Germline-derived CDR1 and CDR2 are SEHNR and FQNEAQ (reference sequence). Germline trimming cut 0 bases from V and 4 bases from J; bases unmatched to any gene: 5. The CDR3 runs 17 residues. CDR3 coding DNA: TGTGCCAGCAGCTTAGCGACTAGCGGGAGGAGTGGAGAGACCCAGTACTTC. Translating gives CASSLATSGRSGETQYF.

The chain uses TRBV19 and TRBJ2-3, with 8 bases identical to TRBD2. The CDR3 consists of 17 residues. Germline-derived CDR1 and CDR2 are LNHDA and SQIVND (reference sequence). V was pared by 3 bases and J by 0 bases, with 8 bases of the junction left unmatched. CDR3 loop: CASSIAASGPSTDTQYF. CDR3 DNA: TGTGCCAGTAGTATCGCGGCTAGCGGGCCTAGCACAGATACGCAGTATTTT.

This chain connects TRBV3-1 (or the pseudogene TRBV3-2) to TRBJ2-1; 10 bases map to TRBD2. CDR3 size: 16 residues. J lost 4 bases, V lost 2 bases, and 5 bases had no gene match. CDR1 LGHDT and CDR2 YNNKEL come from the germline V gene (reference sequence). The CDR3 reads CASSQRSGGAYNEQFF. The CDR3 bases are TGTGCCAGCAGCCAACGGAGCGGGGGGGCTTACAATGAGCAGTTCTTC.

The chain couples TRBV18 to TRBJ2-7; D is undetermined. Looked up from germline, CDR1 is KGHSH and CDR2 is LQKENI. The CDR3 covers 15 residues. The ends were cut back, 0 bases at V and 0 bases at J, with 9 bases in the middle. The CDR3 DNA follows: TGTGCCAGCTCACCACCGTTTCAGATCTCCTACGAGCAGTACTTC. Translation gives CASSPPFQISYEQYF.

The J gene is TRBJ2-7, the V gene TRBV3-1 (or the pseudogene TRBV3-2); tentatively, D is TRBD1 or TRBD2 (5 bases each). From germline, CDR1 is LGHDT and CDR2 YNNKEL (reference sequence). Trimming took off 2 bases at V and 7 bases at J, with 27 bases between the two ends. The length of the CDR3 is 18 residues. DNA of the CDR3: TGTGCCAGCAGCCAAAGTCGAGGTTATCCGGGACGAGCTACGGAGCAGTACTTC. Amino acid sequence: CASSQSRGYPGRATEQYF.

The chain joins TRBV18 to TRBJ2-7; 8 nucleotides match TRBD2. This CDR3 region has 16 residues. V lost 4 bases, J lost 7 bases, and 15 bases stayed unmatched. Per germline, CDR1 KGHSH and CDR2 LQKENI. Here the CDR3 DNA reads TGTGCCAGCTCACAAGGACTAGCACAACAGTCGGGGGAGCAGTACTTC. Translating gives CASSQGLAQQSGEQYF. The whole variable domain, remainder taken from reference TRBV18 and TRBJ2-7, is NAGVMQNPRHLVRRRGQEARLRCSPMKGHSHVYWYRQLPEEGLKFMVYLQKENIIDESGMPKERFSAEFPKEGPSILRIQQVVRGDSAAYFCASSQGLAQQSGEQYFGPGTRLTVT.

The rearrangement links TRBV28 to TRBJ2-7; 9 nucleotides line up with TRBD2. The CDR3 loop spans 14 amino acids. Germline assignment: CDR1 MDHEN and CDR2 SYDVKM. Losses at the gene ends were 8 bases for V and 1 base for J; bases not matched to a gene: 6. CDR3 in DNA: TGTGCCAGCCTGGCGGGAGGGCGGTCCTACGAGCAGTACTTC. The encoded protein is CASLAGGRSYEQYF.

The V gene is TRBV21-1, the J gene TRBJ2-2; the table gives TRBD2 as D, unverified against the DNA. TRBV21-1 is a documented pseudogene. The CDR3 runs to 16 residues. Written as DNA, the CDR3 is TGTGCCAGCAGCAGTTACGGGAGTACGAACACCGGGGAGCTGTTTTTT. Translating gives CASSSYGSTNTGELFF.

This chain connects TRBV7-9 to TRBJ1-1; tentative D call: TRBD1 (6 bases). Deletions cut 1 base from V and 1 base from J, with 7 bases between. CDR3 size: 14 residues. Germline V gene lookup returns CDR1 SEHNR and CDR2 FQNEAQ (reference sequence). In DNA form, the CDR3 reads TGTGCCAGCAGCTTAGAAGGGGGGAACACTGAAGCTTTCTTT. Protein sequence: CASSLEGGNTEAFF.

The chain has TRBV7-2 and TRBJ2-5, with a possible D match to TRBD2 (6 bases). The V and J ends lost 8 bases and 2 bases respectively, with 15 bases between them. Germline CDR1 SGHTA, CDR2 FQGNSA. This CDR3 spans 14 amino acids. The CDR3 reads CASGPQSGQETQYF. CDR3 nucleotides: TGTGCCAGCGGGCCGCAGAGCGGGCAAGAGACCCAGTACTTC.

This chain joins TRBV11-2 and TRBJ2-3; 9 bases align to TRBD2. The V segment lost 5 bases and the J segment 3 bases; nucleotides outside the gene matches: 15. The germline V gene encodes CDR1 SGHAT and CDR2 FQNNGV. This CDR3 comprises 18 residues. DNA for the CDR3: TGTGCCAGCAGCCCCGAACCGGGACTAGCTTTAGAGACAGATACGCAGTATTTT. Its translation: CASSPEPGLALETDTQYF.

This clone was picked up one time. The V gene is TRBV29-1, the J gene TRBJ1-3; 9 nucleotides line up with TRBD1. Germline values: CDR1 SQVTM, CDR2 ANQGSEA. The CDR3 covers 14 residues. The J segment lost 3 bases and the V segment lost 4 bases, leaving 4 bases of the junction unmatched. DNA for the CDR3: TGCAGCGTTGGGGAGACAGGGGGTGGAAACACCATATATTTT. Its translation: CSVGETGGGNTIYF.

The gene calls are TRBV30 and TRBJ1-5; 9 nucleotides agree with TRBD1. The V gene end was trimmed by 2 bases and the J gene end by 0 bases; junction bases not matched to a gene: 11. This CDR3 comprises 18 residues. CDR1 GTSNPN and CDR2 SVGIG come from the germline V gene (reference sequence). CDR3 in amino acids: CAWSPTDRGGYSNQPQHF. The CDR3 nucleotides are TGTGCCTGGAGTCCTACCGACAGGGGGGGCTATAGCAATCAGCCCCAGCATTTT.